This T cell receptor (beta chain) originates from a study of T-cell memory formation after mild COVID-19. Study overall: TCR clusters were mostly donor specific.

TCRdb reprocessed the 5' RACE reads with MiXCR, giving one entry per CDR3 protein. The sample has about 470,000 distinct CDR3 sequences; around a sixth are singletons. The CDR3 loop spans 12 amino acids. CDR1 is DFQATT, CDR2 SNEGSKA, per germline (reference sequence). Trimming stripped 6 bases from V and 4 bases from J, with 12 bases between. This clonotype was recorded a few times. Its matching antigen is unknown. Study outcomes and limitations: Day 15 to 85 contracting clones showed balanced CD4/CD8; later expanders leaned CD4+. Memory sampled before infection contained some responding clones, suggesting cross-reactive memory joined.

The sample was PBMCs or a T cell subset sorted from them (not recorded which). The chain has TRBV20-1 and TRBJ1-1; D might be TRBD1 (5 bases). This clonotype was obtained from an adult woman who had mild COVID-19 (a few samples of this study predate the infection). Cell type and time point are not known. The CDR3 coding sequence is TGCAGTGCCTGGGACCAAGCCACTGAAGCTTTCTTT. Amino acid sequence: CSAWDQATEAFF.